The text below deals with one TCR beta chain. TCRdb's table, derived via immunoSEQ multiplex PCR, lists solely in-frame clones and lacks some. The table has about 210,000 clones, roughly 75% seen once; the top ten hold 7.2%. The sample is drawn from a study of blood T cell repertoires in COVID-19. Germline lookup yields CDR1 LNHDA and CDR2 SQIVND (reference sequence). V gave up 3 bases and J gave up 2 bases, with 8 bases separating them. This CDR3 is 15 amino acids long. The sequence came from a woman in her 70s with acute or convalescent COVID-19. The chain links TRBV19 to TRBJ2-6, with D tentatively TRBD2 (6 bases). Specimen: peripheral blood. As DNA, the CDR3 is TGTGCCAGTAGTATCCGGAGGGCTGGGGCCAACGTCCTGACTTTC. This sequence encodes CASSIRRAGANVLTF.